These T cell receptor beta chains were read from a single sample in a study of OX40 agonist ivuxolimab in advanced cancers. Repertoires were generated with immunoSEQ multiplex PCR, while TCRdb's copy carries only in-frame clones and drops some. The table includes approximately 28,000 clones, around 84% detected once. The sample consisted of CD4+ or CD8+ T cells sorted from blood, taken in a trial of the OX40 agonist ivuxolimab. The receptors shown here come from an adult with an advanced solid tumor such as melanoma, head and neck, liver or kidney cancer. Both conserved end residues are trimmed from each CDR3. A D gene is named only where the DNA matches it firmly. Size tells how often a clone was seen (once, few, many) or the class of an expanded clone, and some rows leave it out.

J gene | clone size | V gene | D gene | CDR3 protein
- | - | TRBV7-9 | - | AGGGLTYEQY
TRBJ1-2 | - | TRBV27 | - | ASSLLFGGAYGYT
TRBJ2-1 | - | TRBV27 | TRBD1 | ASGDRRDEQF
TRBJ1-4 | once | TRBV25-1 | - | ASSEWERGEKLF
TRBJ2-5 | - | TRBV5-6 | TRBD1 | ASSLGQGGGETQY
TRBJ2-7 | - | TRBV13 | TRBD2 | ASSLGLPRQGGDEQY
TRBJ2-1 | - | TRBV5-1 | - | ASSFSSGNEQF
TRBJ1-1 | - | TRBV2 | TRBD1 | ASSGGTGNTEAF
TRBJ2-2 | - | TRBV9 | - | ASSAPREKANTGELF
TRBJ2-4 | - | TRBV6-1 | - | ASSERWEAKNIQY
TRBJ1-2 | many | TRBV30 | TRBD1 | ARDDGTGTNYGYT
TRBJ1-5 | - | TRBV4-2 | TRBD1 | ASGLGQGGNQPQH
TRBJ2-5 | - | TRBV27 | - | ASSLGETQY
TRBJ2-7 | - | TRBV11-3 | - | ASSLTYEQY
TRBJ1-1 | few | TRBV6-6 | - | ASSPTNDRNTEAF
TRBJ2-7 | - | TRBV4-2 | TRBD2 | ASSQLSGGRAGYEQY
TRBJ2-1 | - | TRBV12-5 | TRBD2 | ASALSLTGTSGYYNEQF
TRBJ1-2 | - | TRBV13 | TRBD1 | ASSPPGTGGRSYT
TRBJ2-2 | - | TRBV2 | - | ASSGHRIPNTGELF
TRBJ2-3 | - | TRBV29-1 | - | SVAGSRADTQY
TRBJ2-7 | - | TRBV13 | TRBD2 | ASSFGRAGDSTEQY
TRBJ2-1 | once | TRBV10-3 | - | AISEEPTGWDEQF
TRBJ2-7 | - | TRBV6-6 | - | ASRTGPYEQY
TRBJ2-7 | - | TRBV4-2 | TRBD2 | ASSLRAGGPNEQY
TRBJ1-2 | - | TRBV10-2 | TRBD1 | ASKGQGADELYGYT
TRBJ1-4 | - | TRBV25-1 | - | ASRGWTYPGEKLF